The 25 T cell receptor beta chains listed next were all sequenced from one sample in a study of graft-versus-host responses after intestinal transplantation. The repertoire was sequenced with immunoSEQ multiplex PCR; TCRdb's copy has only in-frame clones and lacks some. The sample holds about 98,000 clones; about 82% are singletons and the top ten take more than 1.4%. Sequences were derived from PBMCs, sampled 255 days after intestinal transplant. The receptors were gathered from a human patient who received an intestinal transplant, so some T cells may come from the graft donor.

V usage is TRBV7-9 and J usage is TRBJ2-7, with TRBD1 matching over 7 bases. The germline gives CDR1 SEHNR, CDR2 FQNEAQ (reference sequence). This CDR3 spans 15 amino acids. The ends lost 3 bases at V and 1 base at J; junction bases unmatched: 6. CDR3 nucleotide sequence: TGTGCCAGCAGCTTTCGGGACAGTCCGTCCTACGAGCAGTACTTC. The encoded protein is CASSFRDSPSYEQYF.

The chain links TRBV29-1 to TRBJ2-7; D might be TRBD2 (6 bases). V lost 0 bases and J 2 bases, leaving 14 bases between the germline ends. In germline, CDR1 is SQVTM, CDR2 ANQGSEA. This CDR3 comprises 15 residues. CDR3 protein: CSVEDPSGPAYEQYF. The CDR3 DNA sequence: TGCAGCGTTGAAGATCCCAGCGGGCCGGCCTACGAGCAGTACTTC.

The rearrangement uses TRBV2 and TRBJ1-5; D unclear. The germline CDR1 and CDR2 sequences are SNHLY and FYNNEI. This CDR3 comprises 16 residues. Trimming cost V 3 bases and J 0 bases, with 12 bases left between them. The CDR3 loop reads CASSDWGAHSNQPQHF. In DNA form, the CDR3 reads TGTGCCAGCAGTGATTGGGGTGCCCATAGCAATCAGCCCCAGCATTTT. Looking up the rest from reference TRBV2 and TRBJ1-5 gives the full variable domain: EPEVTQTPSHQVTQMGQEVILRCVPISNHLYFYWYRQILGQKVEFLVSFYNNEISEKSEIFDDQFSVERPDGSNFTLKIRSTKLEDSAMYFCASSDWGAHSNQPQHFGDGTRLSIL.

CDR3 coding DNA: TGTGCCAGCAGTTCCTCAGGGGTGCCCCAGCATTTT. Its protein product is CASSSSGVPQHF. The J gene is TRBJ1-5, the V gene TRBV28, with a tentative D call TRBD1 (6 bases). This CDR3 has 12 residues. Germline CDR1 is MDHEN and CDR2 is SYDVKM. With 4 bases removed from V and 9 bases from J, the gap between germline ends came to 10 bases.

This clone was recorded a few times. The rearrangement uses TRBV6-5 and TRBJ2-6; D gene uncertain. Trimming removed 6 bases from V and 3 bases from J, with 6 bases in between. The CDR3 has 13 amino acids. The V gene's germline CDR1 is MNHEY and CDR2 SVGAGI. The CDR3 spells CASSQVGANVLTF. In DNA form, the CDR3 reads TGTGCCAGCAGCCAGGTTGGGGCCAACGTCCTGACTTTC.

V and J are TRBV6-4 and TRBJ2-3, with 12 bases aligning to TRBD2. Germline V lookup: CDR1 MRHNA, CDR2 SNTAGT. This CDR3 comprises 16 residues. V lost 2 bases to trimming and J lost 4 bases; unmatched junction nucleotides: 4. The CDR3: CASSDLTSGGPDTQYF. As DNA, the CDR3 is TGTGCCAGCAGTGACCTCACTAGCGGGGGGCCAGATACGCAGTATTTT.

J is TRBJ1-4 and V is TRBV5-8; 9 nucleotides align to TRBD1. Unmatched junction bases numbered 9, after V lost 2 bases and J lost 4 bases. Germline V gene sequence: CDR1 SGHTS, CDR2 YDEGEE. The CDR3 loop spans 17 amino acids. The CDR3 spells CASSLGPGQGHNEKLFF. As DNA, the CDR3 is TGTGCCAGCAGCTTAGGCCCGGGACAGGGACATAATGAAAAACTGTTTTTT.

V gene TRBV20-1 combines with J gene TRBJ2-1; D gene uncertain. Looked up from germline, CDR1 is DFQATT and CDR2 is SNEGSKA (reference sequence). With 2 bases removed from V and 5 bases from J, the gap between germline ends came to 4 bases. This CDR3 spans 11 amino acids. CDR3 DNA: TGCAGTGCTAGAACTGACAATGAGCAGTTCTTC. Amino acids: CSARTDNEQFF.

The V call is TRBV6-1, the J call TRBJ1-3, with 8 bases lining up with TRBD1. The CDR3 spans 14 residues. V gave up 8 bases and J gave up 4 bases; unmatched junction bases: 7. Germline assignment: CDR1 MNHNS and CDR2 SASEGT. For the CDR3, the DNA is TGTGCCAGCGGGCAGGGGGCGCCCGGAAACACCATATATTTT. Amino acid sequence: CASGQGAPGNTIYF.

The rearrangement joins TRBV5-6 to TRBJ1-2; 8 nucleotides agree with TRBD1. With V trimmed by 0 bases and J by 4 bases, 11 bases remained unmatched. The CDR3 has 17 residues. CDR1 and CDR2 from the germline V gene are SGHDT and YYEEEE. CDR3 bases: TGTGCCAGCAGCTTGGAGGGCAGGGGGCGTCATGGCTATGGCTACACCTTC. Protein sequence: CASSLEGRGRHGYGYTF.

V usage is TRBV12-2 and J usage is TRBJ1-1. TRBV12-2 is given as a pseudogene. The CDR3 spans 11 residues. This chain's CDR3 is CASRENTEAFF. The CDR3 DNA sequence: TGTGCAAGTCGCGAAAACACTGAAGCTTTCTTT.

In DNA form, the CDR3 reads TGTGCCAGCAGTGAGACTAGCGGGGGCTCAGATACGCAGTATTTT. This codes for CASSETSGGSDTQYF. V usage is TRBV6-4 and J usage is TRBJ2-3; 12 nucleotides agree with TRBD2. The ends lost 3 bases at V and 4 bases at J; junction bases unmatched: 2. The germline V gene has CDR1 MRHNA and CDR2 SNTAGT. There are 15 residues in the CDR3.

The V and J genes are TRBV19 and TRBJ2-7, with D perhaps assigned TRBD1 or TRBD2 (6 bases each). The germline gives CDR1 LNHDA, CDR2 SQIVND (reference sequence). V was trimmed by 3 bases and J by 2 bases, leaving 8 bases between them. The CDR3 covers 13 residues. CDR3 loop: CASSMGGAYEQYF. Here the CDR3 DNA reads TGTGCCAGTAGTATGGGGGGCGCCTACGAGCAGTACTTC. Filled out from reference TRBV19 and TRBJ2-7, the complete variable domain reads DGGITQSPKYLFRKEGQNVTLSCEQNLNHDAMYWYRQDPGQGLRLIYYSQIVNDFQKGDIAEGYSVSREKKESFPLTVTSAQKNPTAFYLCASSMGGAYEQYFGPGTRLTVT.

The chain joins TRBV9 to TRBJ2-7; 9 positions agree with TRBD1. This CDR3 has 14 amino acids. Per the germline V gene, CDR1 is SGDLS and CDR2 is YYNGEE. Losses at the gene ends were 4 bases for V and 2 bases for J; bases not matched to a gene: 4. CDR3 amino acids: CASSRDRDAYEQYF. In nucleotides, the CDR3 is TGTGCCAGCAGCCGGGACAGGGACGCCTACGAGCAGTACTTC.

The chain uses TRBV27 and TRBJ2-1; D is uncertain. Germline lookup yields CDR1 MNHEY and CDR2 SMNVEV (reference sequence). V lost 2 bases to trimming and J lost 8 bases, with 4 bases between them. The CDR3 is 11 residues long. The CDR3 DNA reads TGTGCCAGCAGTTTAGCGTATGAGCAGTTCTTC. Its translation: CASSLAYEQFF.

This clone was found a few times. The chain carries TRBV6-5 and TRBJ1-1; no definite D call. The V gene's germline CDR1 is MNHEY and CDR2 SVGAGI. Trimming pared 2 bases from V and 0 bases from J, leaving 10 bases between. The CDR3 is 15 amino acids. CDR3 nucleotides: TGTGCCAGCAGTTACGGTGACCTCCTGAACACTGAAGCTTTCTTT. Translating it yields CASSYGDLLNTEAFF.

The genes are TRBV28 and TRBJ1-3; possibly TRBD1 for D (6 bases). From germline, CDR1 is MDHEN and CDR2 SYDVKM. CDR3 length: 13 amino acids. Trimming removed 11 bases at V and 4 bases at J, with 15 bases between. CDR3 in DNA: TGTGCCCCCCCCCAGGGGTGCGGAAACACCATATATTTT. It is translated as CAPPQGCGNTIYF.

The chain has TRBV30 and TRBJ1-2, with 7 bases aligning to TRBD1. This CDR3 has 14 residues. Per germline, CDR1 GTSNPN and CDR2 SVGIG (reference sequence). Losses at the gene ends were 2 bases for V and 2 bases for J; bases not matched to a gene: 5. The CDR3 bases are TGTGCCTGGAGTCCCGGGACAGTAAACTATGGCTACACCTTC. It yields the protein CAWSPGTVNYGYTF.

V usage is TRBV28 and J usage is TRBJ2-7; 8 nucleotides agree with TRBD2. Germline CDR1 is MDHEN and CDR2 is SYDVKM. V was clipped by 2 bases and J by 1 base; unmatched bases: 1. This CDR3 is 14 amino acids long. CDR3 region: CASSLAGGSYEQYF. CDR3 coding DNA: TGTGCCAGCAGTTTAGCGGGAGGTTCCTACGAGCAGTACTTC.

This rearrangement joins TRBV7-6 to TRBJ2-3; unclear D gene. Germline lookup yields CDR1 SGHVS and CDR2 FNYEAQ. This CDR3 contains 15 residues. V was shortened by 5 bases and J by 6 bases, with 18 bases between the two germline ends. The CDR3 bases are TGTGCCAGCAGCCCCGAAAGCCGAAGGACGGATACGCAGTATTTT. Translation gives CASSPESRRTDTQYF.

For this clone: The germline gene is not matched at one end of the junction; a read error may be the cause. The gene calls are TRBV6-1 and TRBJ2-6, with D hard to call. This CDR3 spans 16 amino acids. Germline-derived CDR1 and CDR2 are MNHNS and SASEGT. The CDR3 region has the DNA TGTGCCAACAGTGTCGGCAGGTTCTCTGGGGCCAACGTCCTGACTTTC. This translates into CANSVGRFSGANVLTF.

The chain employs TRBV6-5 and TRBJ2-5; TRBD2 matches at 7 bases. Germline CDR1 is MNHEY and CDR2 is SVGAGI. The CDR3 spans 13 residues. V dropped 8 bases and J dropped 1; count of bases not matched to a gene: 4. The DNA for the CDR3 is TGTGCCAGCTCGGCTAGCGGCCAAGAGACCCAGTACTTC. It is translated as CASSASGQETQYF.

V gene TRBV30 combines with J gene TRBJ1-2; the match to TRBD1 covers 7 bases. The CDR3 consists of 15 residues. With 0 bases clipped from V and 4 bases from J, the junction kept 8 bases outside the gene matches. Germline V gene lookup returns CDR1 GTSNPN and CDR2 SVGIG (reference sequence). CDR3 loop: CAWSVLDRSPYGYTF. The CDR3 DNA is TGTGCCTGGAGTGTATTGGACAGGTCCCCCTATGGCTACACCTTC.

This clone was seen just once. V is TRBV15 and J is TRBJ2-3; no reliable D call. With 0 bases removed from V and 4 bases from J, the gap between germline ends came to 8 bases. There are 14 residues in the CDR3. Germline V CDR1 and CDR2: LNHNV, YYDKDF (reference sequence). The CDR3 nucleotides are TGTGCCACCAGCAGAGATACGGCCGCAGATACGCAGTATTTT. This translates into CATSRDTAADTQYF.

The sample holds a few counts of this clone. This chain connects TRBV28 to TRBJ2-2; D is uncertain. The CDR3 spans 15 residues. Trimming took 0 bases from V and 4 from J, leaving 9 bases between them. Per the germline V gene, CDR1 is MDHEN and CDR2 is SYDVKM. CDR3 in amino acids: CASSLWPLGTGELFF. CDR3 sequence (DNA): TGTGCCAGCAGTTTATGGCCCCTTGGCACCGGGGAGCTGTTTTTT.